This T cell receptor beta chain originates from a study of cytomegalovirus exposure and HLA in healthy donors. General observations from the study: One later analysis, an examination of the 100 to 150 validation repertoires, found that first-cohort TCR clusters tended to co-occur in them. The majority of TCR sequences were rare, yet some public TCRs appeared in many donors. In vitro data verified a few CMV-associated chains as specific for CMV antigens.

Assay used: immunoSEQ multiplex PCR; TCRdb lists only in-frame clones, some missing. The table records tens of thousands of clones, around 90% of them present only once. The germline gives CDR1 MNHNS, CDR2 SASEGT. This CDR3 region has 15 residues. V was shortened by 4 bases and J by 3 bases, with 12 bases between the two germline ends. A note on this clone: What it binds is unknown.

The sample was PBMCs. This clonotype was sampled from a woman under 30 in good health and CMV-seropositive. The chain has TRBV6-1 and TRBJ2-2, with a possible D match to TRBD2 (5 bases). CDR3 DNA: TGTGCCAGCAGTGCTCGAGGGTGGGACACCGGGGAGCTGTTTTTT. This codes for CASSARGWDTGELFF.